This T cell receptor (beta chain) was sequenced during a study of shared clonotypes between healthy human individuals. General study findings and limits: The study found about 5% of naive CD4 clonotypes shared across several donors. Exclusively blood specimens were collected; tissue repertoires likely differ.

CDR3 size: 15 residues. The germline V gene has CDR1 SGHVS and CDR2 FNYEAQ. Trimming removed 0 bases from V and 3 bases from J, with 12 bases in between. Sequencing was performed with immunoSEQ multiplex PCR; in TCRdb, only in-frame clones are kept and a portion is missing. Of 1.4 million to 1.5 million clones in the sample, approximately 97% were seen once. In its sample, this clone was seen once. As yet, its antigen is unknown. This sequence joins TRBV7-6 and TRBJ2-7; D not resolved. The source material was naive CD4+ T cells sorted from blood. Subset given: CD45RA+ positively selected. The sequence came from a man in his thirties or forties in good health. CDR3 nucleotide sequence: TGTGCCAGCAGCTTAGCGCCGGGCCTGGACTACGAGCAGTACTTC. Protein product: CASSLAPGLDYEQYF.